The rows below give T cell receptor beta chains drawn from one sample of a study of a mutant IDH1 vaccine in newly diagnosed glioma. Profiled with immunoSEQ multiplex PCR; TCRdb holds only in-frame clones, not every one. The table lists around 56,000 clones, roughly 82% of them singletons. What these receptors recognize is not known. The material sequenced was PBMCs, taken from a glioma patient whose treatment included an IDH1 peptide vaccine. The source is a woman younger than 30 with glioma. Some clones in this sample may be carry-over from other donors' samples. CDR3s include the opening cysteine and the closing phenylalanine or tryptophan. Each record gives: V gene, D gene, J gene, clone size, CDR3 protein, CDR3 DNA. D genes are given only for firm matches. Where a row states a size, it is once, few, many or the class of an expanded clone; other rows omit it.

TRBV6-1	TRBD1	TRBJ1-2	NA	CATMGQPLSGYTF	TGTGCCACCATGGGACAGCCCTTGAGTGGCTACACCTTC
TRBV2	NA	TRBJ2-5	NA	CASSSTGQETQYF	TGTGCCAGCAGTTCGACAGGTCAAGAGACCCAGTACTTC
TRBV6-1	NA	TRBJ2-7	NA	CASSEAGEAYEQYF	TGTGCCAGCAGTGAAGCAGGGGAGGCCTACGAGCAGTACTTC
TRBV5-1	NA	TRBJ2-7	NA	CASSLVEGRQGAKSEQYF	TGCGCCAGCAGCTTGGTGGAGGGGAGACAGGGCGCGAAATCCGAGCAGTACTTC
TRBV30	NA	TRBJ2-3	NA	CAWSARQLTDTQYF	TGTGCCTGGAGTGCGCGACAACTAACAGATACGCAGTATTTT
TRBV5-6	TRBD1	TRBJ2-5	NA	CASSYGQGAPKTQYF	TGTGCCAGCAGCTACGGACAGGGGGCGCCGAAGACCCAGTACTTC
TRBV5-1	TRBD2	TRBJ2-3	NA	CASSLVSGGSTDTQYF	TGCGCCAGCAGCTTGGTAAGCGGGGGAAGCACAGATACGCAGTATTTT
TRBV5-8	NA	TRBJ2-4	NA	CASSLPDPKNIQYF	TGTGCCAGCAGCTTGCCCGACCCTAAAAACATTCAGTACTTC
TRBV5-6	NA	TRBJ1-1	few	CASSLVNTEAFF	TGTGCCAGCAGCTTGGTGAACACTGAAGCTTTCTTT
TRBV2	NA	TRBJ1-6	NA	CASSHYRASNSPLHF	TGTGCCAGCAGTCACTACAGGGCGTCGAACTCACCCCTCCACTTT
TRBV9	TRBD2	TRBJ2-3	NA	CASSVTSGSPDTQYF	TGTGCCAGCAGCGTCACCAGCGGGAGCCCAGATACGCAGTATTTT
TRBV9	NA	TRBJ1-1	few	CASSVDITGGLNTEAFF	TGTGCCAGCAGCGTAGACATCACGGGGGGGCTTAACACTGAAGCTTTCTTT
TRBV5-1	NA	TRBJ2-3	NA	CASSLKGAADTQYF	TGCGCCAGCAGCTTGAAAGGGGCGGCAGATACGCAGTATTTT
TRBV5-6	NA	TRBJ2-2	few	CASSLTPGTGELFF	TGTGCCAGCAGCTTGACCCCGGGCACCGGGGAGCTGTTTTTT
TRBV5-4	TRBD2	TRBJ2-3	once	CASSAGTTLTDTQYF	TGTGCCAGCAGCGCCGGGACTACCCTTACAGATACGCAGTATTTT
TRBV7-2	NA	TRBJ1-3	NA	CASSFLMIASGNTIYF	TGTGCCAGCAGCTTCTTGATGATAGCATCTGGAAACACCATATATTTT
TRBV4-3	NA	TRBJ1-2	NA	CASSQDGVMGEGPPYHHGYTF	TGCGCCAGCAGCCAAGATGGGGTTATGGGGGAAGGGCCTCCGTACCATCATGGCTACACCTTC
TRBV5-1	TRBD1	TRBJ1-4	NA	CASSLSERGRGEKLFF	TGCGCCAGCAGCTTGTCAGAGAGGGGGCGCGGGGAAAAACTGTTTTTT
TRBV18	NA	TRBJ2-5	NA	CASSLNEGETQYF	TGTGCCAGCTCCCTCAATGAGGGAGAGACCCAGTACTTC
TRBV7-2	NA	TRBJ1-4	NA	CASSWWGNNEKLFF	TGTGCCAGCAGCTGGTGGGGCAATAATGAAAAACTGTTTTTT
TRBV6-6	TRBD1	TRBJ1-2	NA	CASLQGADGYTF	TGTGCCAGCCTTCAGGGGGCTGATGGCTACACCTTC
TRBV5-1	TRBD2	TRBJ2-3	NA	CASSFGRGDTDTQYF	TGCGCCAGCAGCTTCGGACGGGGGGACACAGATACGCAGTATTTT
TRBV7-3	TRBD1	TRBJ1-2	NA	CASSSWTGGVTGYTF	TGTGCCAGCAGCTCCTGGACAGGGGGCGTAACAGGCTACACCTTC